This T cell receptor beta chain was recovered during a study of Tregs in tolerant kidney transplant recipients. Repertoires were generated with immunoSEQ multiplex PCR, while TCRdb's copy carries only in-frame clones and drops some. The data show more than 90,000 clones, roughly 93% seen once. Related graft donors supplied nonmyeloablative bone marrow transplants, and mixed chimerism was transient. The receptor comes from a human patient who received a combined kidney and bone marrow transplant. A subset of T cells may come from the graft donor. This specimen was CD4+ T cells from blood (PBMCs), taken 12 months after the transplant.

CDR3 loop: CASSLGRLAGATDTQYF. Here the CDR3 DNA reads TGCGCCAGCAGCTTGGGTCGCCTAGCGGGAGCTACAGATACGCAGTATTTT. The chain is built from TRBV5-1 and TRBJ2-3; TRBD2 agrees at 10 bases. Trimming removed 0 bases from V and 3 bases from J; junction bases left unmatched: 7. The CDR3 has 17 amino acids. Germline V CDR1 and CDR2: SGHRS, YFSETQ.